Detailed here is one T cell receptor (beta chain). There is no known antigen for this receptor. Base qualities are not at hand, and no much larger clone is one base apart. This specimen belongs to a study of response to subunit inactivated influenza vaccine (dated by TCRdb to 2016 to 2019). With respect to the entire study: To follow how T cells responded to a trivalent subunit inactivated influenza vaccine, the researchers relied on deep quantitative profiling of the T cell receptor repertoire. The paper as a whole reports these results and caveats: According to the authors, only a limited number of new T cells may be recruited by each seasonal influenza vaccination.

The receptor library was made with RT-PCR. Instrument used: Illumina HiSeq 2500. The raw public data were reprocessed by TCRdb itself: fastp quality trimming at Q25, MiXCR clonotype calling, in-frame beta chains only. All rows with the same CDR3 protein become a single entry with the most common DNA and genes. The sample has roughly 760,000 distinct CDR3 sequences on record, 21% of them singletons. More than 8.5% of the sample rests with the top ten. The input for sequencing was PBMCs from blood, taken about 5 days after vaccination. The clonotype originates from a man aged 45-60 years who received an inactivated influenza vaccine. Donor details come from another sample of the same person, matched by shared clones.

The DNA sequence is TGCAGTGCTACTCGCCACGGTAAAATGAACACTGAAGCTTTCTTT. It is translated as CSATRHGKMNTEAFF. This receptor chain uses TRBV20-1 and TRBJ1-1; the D gene cannot be named for sure. V is reduced by 4 bases and J by 0 bases, leaving a spacing of 15 bases between them. CDR1 DFQATT and CDR2 SNEGSKA were looked up in the germline V gene (reference sequence). Taken from cysteine to phenylalanine, the CDR3 has 15 residues. The read is trimmed to its CDR3 DNA, 45 bases read in frame from base 1.